The 25 T cell receptor beta chains below all came from one sample that was sequenced in a study of T cell clones after liver transplantation. TCRdb's table, derived via immunoSEQ multiplex PCR, lists solely in-frame clones and lacks some. The data contain fewer than 85,000 clones, under 90% of them singletons. This specimen was CD4+ T cells from blood, taken 12 months after liver transplant. These receptors originate from a human patient who received a liver transplant. Certain T cells may be donor cells from the graft.

J is TRBJ2-7 and V is TRBV11-2; 12 bases are a match to TRBD2. Germline V gene data show CDR1 as SGHAT and CDR2 as FQNNGV. This CDR3 has 16 amino acids. J lost 3 bases, V lost 1 base, and 4 bases had no gene match. CDR3 in amino acids: CASSLGASGRGYEQYF. CDR3 nucleotides: TGTGCCAGCAGCTTAGGAGCTAGCGGGAGGGGCTACGAGCAGTACTTC. The full variable domain, completed using reference TRBV11-2 and TRBJ2-7, is EAGVAQSPRYKIIEKRQSVAFWCNPISGHATLYWYQQILGQGPKLLIQFQNNGVVDDSQLPKDRFSAERLKGVDSTLKIQPAKLEDSAVYLCASSLGASGRGYEQYFGPGTRLTVT.

This clone turned up a few times. The chain recombines TRBV7-9 with TRBJ2-7; either TRBD1 or TRBD2 may supply D (5 bases each). The CDR3 consists of 14 residues. CDR1 is SEHNR, CDR2 FQNEAQ, per germline (reference sequence). Trimming cost V 5 bases and J 6 bases, with 17 bases left between them. CDR3 bases: TGTGCCAGCAGCGGAGATTACGGGGCTGGCGAGCAGTACTTC. Residues: CASSGDYGAGEQYF. Full variable domain (remainder filled in from reference TRBV7-9 and TRBJ2-7): DTGVSQNPRHKITKRGQNVTFRCDPISEHNRLYWYRQTLGQGPEFLTYFQNEAQLEKSRLLSDRFSAERPKGSFSTLEIQRTEQGDSAMYLCASSGDYGAGEQYFGPGTRLTVT.

The chain couples TRBV9 to TRBJ1-3; maybe TRBD1 (5 bases). This CDR3 is built from 16 residues. CDR1 SGDLS and CDR2 YYNGEE come from the germline V gene. Trimming cost V 3 bases and J 0 bases, with 13 bases left between them. This CDR3 reads CASSAAGSLSGNTIYF. The DNA of the CDR3 is TGTGCCAGCAGCGCCGCAGGGTCACTCTCTGGAAACACCATATATTTT.

Only a few counts were recorded for this clone. V is TRBV9 and J is TRBJ1-1; a possible D gene is TRBD1 (5 bases). The CDR3 has 14 residues. CDR1 and CDR2 from the germline V gene are SGDLS and YYNGEE. V dropped 3 bases and J dropped 11 bases, with 20 bases sitting between them. The chain's CDR3 is CASSGPLDRPQAFF. CDR3 sequence (DNA): TGTGCCAGCAGCGGCCCCCTTGACAGACCCCAGGCTTTCTTT.

The genes are TRBV5-4 and TRBJ2-3; 11 bases fit TRBD2. Germline V gene data show CDR1 as SGHNT and CDR2 as YYREEE (reference sequence). The J segment lost 4 bases and the V segment lost 4 bases, leaving 5 bases of the junction unmatched. The CDR3 totals 15 residues. Here the CDR3 reads CASSLGTSGADTQYF. The CDR3 DNA reads as TGTGCCAGCAGCCTAGGGACTAGCGGCGCAGATACGCAGTATTTT.

The rearrangement links TRBV2 to TRBJ2-7; D remains unclear. CDR1 is SNHLY and CDR2 is FYNNEI in the germline V gene. The ends were cut back, 10 bases at V and 2 bases at J, with 12 bases in the middle. The CDR3 is 12 residues long. This CDR3 is CAILQGAYEQYF. CDR3 DNA: TGTGCCATCCTCCAAGGCGCCTACGAGCAGTACTTC.

This chain uses TRBV28 with TRBJ1-1, with 8 nucleotides matching TRBD1. J gave up 0 bases and V 3 bases, and 0 bases lay outside the gene matches. Germline assignment: CDR1 MDHEN and CDR2 SYDVKM. The CDR3 covers 14 residues. The CDR3 reads CASSLGQVNTEAFF. The CDR3 DNA sequence: TGTGCCAGCAGTTTGGGACAGGTGAACACTGAAGCTTTCTTT.

This clone was seen once. The CDR3 protein is CASSRHRGSSTDTQYF. CDR3 DNA: TGCGCCAGCAGCCGCCACAGGGGGTCAAGCACAGATACGCAGTATTTT. The genes are TRBV4-3 and TRBJ2-3; 8 bases match TRBD1. The CDR3 totals 16 residues. J gave up 0 bases and V 4 bases, and 6 bases lay outside the gene matches. CDR1 and CDR2 from the germline V gene are LGHNA and YSLEER.

The chain has TRBV28 and TRBJ1-2, with D perhaps TRBD1 (6 bases). The V gene's germline CDR1 is MDHEN and CDR2 SYDVKM. Deletions cut 2 bases from V and 4 bases from J, with 14 bases between. This CDR3 spans 15 amino acids. The CDR3 region is CASSLVGAPSYGYTF. The CDR3 coding sequence is TGTGCCAGCAGTTTAGTGGGGGCGCCGAGCTATGGCTACACCTTC.

The chain is built from TRBV30 and TRBJ2-5; possible D gene TRBD2, 6 bases. The CDR3 has 14 amino acids. Trimming left V 4 bases short and J 3 bases short, with 15 bases between. Looked up from germline, CDR1 is GTSNPN and CDR2 is SVGIG (reference sequence). In nucleotides, the CDR3 is TGTGCCTGGAATATGGGGACTGGTGAAGAGACCCAGTACTTC. Translated, it gives CAWNMGTGEETQYF.

The chain recombines TRBV10-1 with TRBJ2-7; D remains unclear. The CDR3 has 9 residues. The V end lost 6 bases, the J end lost 9 bases, and 6 bases lay between the germline ends. Germline V lookup: CDR1 WNHNN, CDR2 SYGVQD (reference sequence). The CDR3 is CASSVPQYF. CDR3 bases: TGCGCCAGCAGCGTACCGCAGTACTTC.

The chain carries TRBV7-2 and TRBJ1-3; 8 bases map to TRBD1. The junction had 9 bases not matched to a gene; V was cut back by 6 bases and J by 8 bases. The CDR3 extends over 14 amino acids. Germline V CDR1 and CDR2: SGHTA, FQGNSA. CDR3 sequence: CASSPLLQGDTIYF. Written as DNA, the CDR3 is TGTGCCAGCAGTCCACTCCTACAGGGGGACACCATATATTTT.

This clone turned up a few times. V and J are TRBV7-2 and TRBJ1-5, with D possibly matching TRBD1 (5 bases). Germline loops: CDR1 SGHTA, CDR2 FQGNSA. V dropped 1 base and J dropped 5 bases, with 12 bases sitting between them. The CDR3 has 15 amino acids. CDR3 nucleotide sequence: TGTGCCAGCAGCTTAGATAGCAGGGAATATCAGCCCCAGCATTTT. Its translation: CASSLDSREYQPQHF.

The V call is TRBV5-1, the J call TRBJ1-2, with 8 bases that match TRBD1. Trimming removed 0 bases from V and 6 bases from J; junction bases left unmatched: 7. The CDR3 is 15 residues long. Germline V gene data show CDR1 as SGHRS and CDR2 as YFSETQ. The chain's CDR3 is CASSLGTGRKNGYTF. Here the CDR3 DNA reads TGCGCCAGCAGCTTGGGGACAGGGAGGAAGAATGGCTACACCTTC.

The chain couples TRBV6-5 to TRBJ2-3; no definite D call. The germline CDR1 and CDR2 sequences are MNHEY and SVGAGI. The CDR3 runs 12 residues. Trimming shortened V by 8 bases and J by 3 bases, and 9 bases separated the two germline ends. This CDR3 is CASPNPTDTQYF. CDR3 DNA sequence: TGTGCCAGCCCAAACCCGACAGATACGCAGTATTTT.

This sequence joins TRBV11-2 and TRBJ2-7; D call uncertain. Germline lookup yields CDR1 SGHAT and CDR2 FQNNGV. The V and J ends lost 1 base and 0 bases respectively, with 10 bases between them. This CDR3 comprises 15 residues. This CDR3 is CASSLVRTNSYEQYF. For the CDR3, the DNA is TGTGCCAGCAGCTTAGTTAGGACCAACTCCTACGAGCAGTACTTC.

CDR3: CASRGQGANTGELFF. Here the CDR3 DNA reads TGCGCCAGCAGAGGACAGGGAGCGAACACCGGGGAGCTGTTTTTT. This rearrangement joins TRBV5-1 to TRBJ2-2, with 8 bases lining up with TRBD1. CDR1 SGHRS and CDR2 YFSETQ come from the germline V gene. The junction had 3 bases not matched to a gene; V was cut back by 5 bases and J by 0 bases. This CDR3 contains 15 residues.

The chain uses TRBV9 and TRBJ2-5; TRBD2 might be the D (5 bases). V lost 1 base and J 4 bases, leaving 11 bases between the germline ends. This CDR3 comprises 14 residues. Germline CDR1 SGDLS, CDR2 YYNGEE. CDR3: CASSVLGDGETQYF. CDR3 DNA sequence: TGTGCCAGCAGCGTATTGGGAGACGGAGAGACCCAGTACTTC.

This clone was recorded once. V gene TRBV2 combines with J gene TRBJ2-7, with TRBD1 as a possible D gene (5 bases). CDR3 length: 14 residues. V was clipped by 6 bases and J by 0 bases, with 12 bases between them. Germline CDR1 reads SNHLY; CDR2 reads FYNNEI. The CDR3 DNA reads as TGTGCCAGCAGCGCAAGACAGATCTCCTACGAGCAGTACTTC. Translating gives CASSARQISYEQYF.

The CDR3 here is CASVPGSPPGQPQHF. The CDR3 bases are TGTGCCAGCGTACCCGGGAGCCCCCCCGGTCAGCCCCAGCATTTT. V usage is TRBV28 and J usage is TRBJ1-5; D gene uncertain. CDR3 length equals 15 residues. Per the germline V gene, CDR1 is MDHEN and CDR2 is SYDVKM. V was pared by 8 bases and J by 6 bases, with 20 bases between.

The chain carries TRBV5-8 and TRBJ2-5; D ambiguous. Germline CDR1 reads SGHTS; CDR2 reads YDEGEE. The CDR3 extends over 11 amino acids. The ends were cut back, 4 bases at V and 4 bases at J, with 5 bases in the middle. In DNA form, the CDR3 reads TGTGCCAGCAGCCTCCTAGAGACCCAGTACTTC. This gives the protein CASSLLETQYF.

J is TRBJ1-5 and V is TRBV28; D is unclear. This CDR3 contains 15 residues. V lost 11 bases, J lost 0 bases, and 17 bases lay in between. Germline CDR1 is MDHEN and CDR2 is SYDVKM. The CDR3 reads CAVSEGSDSNQPQHF. CDR3 bases: TGTGCCGTATCCGAAGGATCCGATAGCAATCAGCCCCAGCATTTT.

This chain uses TRBV5-4 with TRBJ1-2; D is possibly TRBD1 (6 bases). The germline V gene has CDR1 SGHNT and CDR2 YYREEE (reference sequence). The CDR3 is 14 amino acids. Trimming stripped 4 bases from V and 3 bases from J, with 13 bases between. DNA of the CDR3: TGTGCCAGCAGCACCGACAGGAGGTACTATGGCTACACCTTC. Translation gives CASSTDRRYYGYTF.

The V gene is TRBV5-1, the J gene TRBJ2-3, with 8 bases aligning to TRBD1. Germline assignment: CDR1 SGHRS and CDR2 YFSETQ. The CDR3 consists of 14 residues. The J segment lost 3 bases and the V segment lost 5 bases, leaving 5 bases of the junction unmatched. The CDR3: CASRPGQETDTQYF. The CDR3 DNA is TGCGCCAGCAGACCGGGACAGGAGACAGATACGCAGTATTTT.

The chain has TRBV7-2 and TRBJ2-3; 9 bases are a match to TRBD2. This CDR3 spans 17 amino acids. Germline CDR1 reads SGHTA; CDR2 reads FQGNSA. The V and J ends lost 2 bases and 2 bases, in that order; junction bases with no gene match: 8. Written as DNA, the CDR3 is TGTGCCAGCAGCTTACTCGGGGGACTAGCACTCACAGATACGCAGTATTTT. It specifies CASSLLGGLALTDTQYF. The whole variable domain, remainder taken from reference TRBV7-2 and TRBJ2-3, is GAGVSQSPSNKVTEKGKDVELRCDPISGHTALYWYRQSLGQGLEFLIYFQGNSAPDKSGLPSDRFSAERTGGSVSTLTIQRTQQEDSAVYLCASSLLGGLALTDTQYFGPGTRLTVL.